Listed below are T cell receptor beta chains from one sample, sequenced in a study of T-cell memory formation after mild COVID-19. Using its own MiXCR run on the 5' RACE reads, TCRdb lists one record per CDR3 protein. This table has roughly 190,000 distinct CDR3 sequences, about 11% appearing once. Sequencing input: PBMCs or a T cell subset sorted from them (not recorded which). Every receptor here comes from a man in his late teens or twenties who had mild COVID-19 (a few samples of this study predate the infection). Cell type and time point are not known. Both conserved end residues are part of each CDR3. Each record gives: clone size, J gene, D gene, V gene, CDR3 protein, CDR3 DNA. The D gene is left open where the match is weak. Rows may omit the clone size; those that give it use once, few, many or a size class.

size: -
J: TRBJ2-7
D: -
V: TRBV4-1
CDR3: CASSQEEHNYEQYF
DNA: TGCGCCAGCAGCCAAGAGGAGCATAACTACGAGCAGTACTTC

size: few
J: TRBJ2-7
D: -
V: TRBV12-5
CDR3: CASGLVLGQPSYEQYF
DNA: TGTGCTAGTGGTTTGGTACTAGGACAGCCTTCCTACGAGCAGTACTTC

size: -
J: TRBJ2-7
D: -
V: TRBV12-3/TRBV12-4
CDR3: CASSLQGPLEQYF
DNA: TGTGCCAGCAGTTTACAGGGTCCCCTCGAGCAGTACTTC

size: -
J: TRBJ1-1
D: TRBD1
V: TRBV11-1
CDR3: CASSLWTGTNTEAFF
DNA: TGTGCCAGCAGCCTATGGACAGGGACCAACACTGAAGCTTTCTTT

size: -
J: TRBJ1-2
D: -
V: TRBV5-1
CDR3: CASSDGRTANYGYTF
DNA: TGCGCCAGCAGCGACGGACGGACCGCTAACTATGGCTACACCTTC

size: -
J: TRBJ2-1
D: TRBD1
V: TRBV20-1
CDR3: CSAPKTGVSDNEQFF
DNA: TGCAGTGCACCGAAGACAGGGGTTTCCGATAATGAGCAGTTCTTC

size: few
J: TRBJ2-5
D: TRBD2
V: TRBV5-6
CDR3: CASSPSSGGRETQYF
DNA: TGTGCCAGCAGCCCTTCTAGCGGGGGCCGAGAGACCCAGTACTTC

size: -
J: TRBJ2-5
D: -
V: TRBV6-5
CDR3: CASSQRQGRETQYF
DNA: TGTGCCAGCAGTCAGCGCCAGGGGCGAGAGACCCAGTACTTC

size: many
J: TRBJ1-2
D: TRBD1
V: TRBV2
CDR3: CASSTPGTGINYGYTF
DNA: TGTGCCAGCAGTACACCCGGGACAGGGATTAACTATGGCTACACCTTC

size: many
J: TRBJ2-1
D: TRBD2
V: TRBV5-1
CDR3: CASRYGLAGGYYNEQFF
DNA: TGCGCCAGCAGATACGGACTAGCGGGGGGGTACTACAATGAGCAGTTCTTC

size: few
J: TRBJ2-3
D: -
V: TRBV4-3
CDR3: CASSQEHSVATQYF
DNA: TGCGCCAGCAGCCAAGAGCACAGCGTTGCTACGCAGTATTTT

size: few
J: TRBJ1-5
D: -
V: TRBV6-2/TRBV6-3
CDR3: CASVRDGDQPQHF
DNA: TGTGCCAGCGTTAGGGACGGGGATCAGCCCCAGCATTTT

size: -
J: TRBJ2-5
D: -
V: TRBV6-5
CDR3: CASRPGSWETQYF
DNA: TGTGCCAGCAGACCAGGATCTTGGGAGACCCAGTACTTC

size: -
J: TRBJ1-5
D: TRBD1
V: TRBV4-1
CDR3: CASSSGQGLNQPQHF
DNA: TGCGCCAGCAGCTCCGGACAGGGACTGAATCAGCCCCAGCATTTT

size: few
J: TRBJ2-2
D: TRBD1
V: TRBV7-2
CDR3: CASSWAGGQGTGELFF
DNA: TGTGCCAGCAGCTGGGCAGGGGGCCAAGGCACCGGGGAGCTGTTTTTT

size: -
J: TRBJ2-1
D: -
V: TRBV6-5
CDR3: CASSSLVGNEQFF
DNA: TGTGCCAGCAGTTCACTCGTCGGCAATGAGCAGTTCTTC

size: -
J: TRBJ2-3
D: -
V: TRBV5-5
CDR3: CASSFDPVSTDTQYF
DNA: TGTGCCAGCAGCTTCGATCCCGTAAGCACAGATACGCAGTATTTT

size: -
J: TRBJ2-1
D: -
V: TRBV5-1
CDR3: CASSLAGGDNEQFF
DNA: TGCGCCAGCAGCTTGGCAGGGGGGGACAATGAGCAGTTCTTC

size: many
J: TRBJ2-3
D: TRBD2
V: TRBV20-1
CDR3: CSALAGGTWTDTQYF
DNA: TGCAGTGCCTTAGCGGGGGGGACTTGGACAGATACGCAGTATTTT

size: -
J: TRBJ1-4
D: -
V: TRBV4-3
CDR3: CASSRDTTNEKLFF
DNA: TGCGCCAGCAGCCGGGACACAACTAATGAAAAACTGTTTTTT

size: -
J: TRBJ2-2
D: TRBD2
V: TRBV11-1
CDR3: CASSGLAGANTGELFF
DNA: TGTGCCAGCAGCGGGCTAGCGGGGGCCAACACCGGGGAGCTGTTTTTT

size: -
J: TRBJ1-5
D: -
V: TRBV27
CDR3: CASQARGGYQPQHF
DNA: TGTGCCAGCCAAGCGAGGGGAGGGTATCAGCCCCAGCATTTT

size: many
J: TRBJ2-3
D: -
V: TRBV7-3
CDR3: CASSPRGGVTDTQYF
DNA: TGTGCCAGCAGCCCTCGCGGCGGGGTCACAGATACGCAGTATTTT

size: -
J: TRBJ2-5
D: -
V: TRBV14
CDR3: CASSQVRGWGQETQYF
DNA: TGTGCCAGCAGCCAAGTACGGGGCTGGGGACAAGAGACCCAGTACTTC

size: -
J: TRBJ1-6
D: -
V: TRBV27
CDR3: CASMVGSVNSPLHF
DNA: TGTGCCAGCATGGTGGGCTCTGTTAATTCACCCCTCCACTTT

size: few
J: TRBJ1-5
D: -
V: TRBV24-1
CDR3: CATGGGGITNQPQHF
DNA: TGTGCCACCGGAGGGGGGGGAATTACCAATCAGCCCCAGCATTTT

size: few
J: TRBJ1-1
D: -
V: TRBV6-2/TRBV6-3
CDR3: CASRPPTENTEAFF
DNA: TGTGCCAGCAGGCCACCGACAGAGAACACTGAAGCTTTCTTT

size: -
J: TRBJ1-5
D: -
V: TRBV6-2/TRBV6-3
CDR3: CASSYSPGDGTSYQPQHF
DNA: TGTGCCAGCAGTTACTCTCCGGGGGACGGGACATCCTATCAGCCCCAGCATTTT

size: -
J: TRBJ1-2
D: -
V: TRBV29-1
CDR3: CSVPLGGGGGYTF
DNA: TGCAGCGTGCCATTGGGGGGCGGTGGCGGCTACACCTTC

size: many
J: TRBJ2-1
D: -
V: TRBV7-6
CDR3: CASSLGALRGGYNEQFF
DNA: TGTGCCAGCAGCTTAGGGGCCTTGAGGGGGGGTTACAATGAGCAGTTCTTC

size: -
J: TRBJ2-1
D: TRBD2
V: TRBV5-1
CDR3: CASKGGEGIYNEQFF
DNA: TGCGCCAGCAAAGGAGGGGAGGGGATATACAATGAGCAGTTCTTC

size: many
J: TRBJ2-6
D: -
V: TRBV7-3
CDR3: CASSLAGANVLTF
DNA: TGTGCCAGCAGCTTAGCTGGGGCCAACGTCCTGACTTTC

size: few
J: TRBJ2-7
D: TRBD2
V: TRBV3-1
CDR3: CASSQVAGTSSYEQYF
DNA: TGTGCCAGCAGCCAAGTCGCAGGGACTAGCTCCTACGAGCAGTACTTC

size: -
J: TRBJ1-1
D: -
V: TRBV7-2
CDR3: CASRPGNRNTEAFF
DNA: TGTGCCAGCAGGCCGGGAAATCGGAACACTGAAGCTTTCTTT

size: few
J: TRBJ1-2
D: -
V: TRBV4-3
CDR3: CASSQARETYGYTF
DNA: TGCGCCAGCAGCCAAGCCAGGGAAACCTATGGCTACACCTTC

size: -
J: TRBJ2-3
D: -
V: TRBV7-2
CDR3: CASSLEVIGGADTQYF
DNA: TGTGCCAGCAGCTTAGAGGTCATCGGCGGCGCAGATACGCAGTATTTT

size: -
J: TRBJ1-6
D: -
V: TRBV20-1
CDR3: CSARTQGPLHF
DNA: TGCAGTGCTAGGACCCAGGGTCCCCTCCACTTT

size: -
J: TRBJ2-2
D: -
V: TRBV4-3
CDR3: CASSQDYKANTGELFF
DNA: TGCGCCAGCAGCCAAGATTATAAGGCGAACACCGGGGAGCTGTTTTTT

size: -
J: TRBJ2-3
D: -
V: TRBV24-1
CDR3: CATSTGLAQYF
DNA: TGTGCCACCAGTACCGGCTTGGCGCAGTATTTT

size: -
J: TRBJ2-1
D: -
V: TRBV7-2
CDR3: CASSLVAGTSYNEQFF
DNA: TGTGCCAGCAGCTTAGTGGCGGGGACCTCCTACAATGAGCAGTTCTTC

size: -
J: TRBJ1-5
D: TRBD1
V: TRBV6-2/TRBV6-3
CDR3: CASRPGQGFNQPQHF
DNA: TGTGCCAGCAGGCCGGGACAGGGGTTCAATCAGCCCCAGCATTTT

size: -
J: TRBJ2-5
D: TRBD2
V: TRBV5-4
CDR3: CASSPNGAGQETQYF
DNA: TGTGCCAGCAGCCCCAATGGAGCGGGGCAAGAGACCCAGTACTTC

size: few
J: TRBJ2-7
D: TRBD1
V: TRBV30
CDR3: CAWKVRQGYEQYF
DNA: TGTGCCTGGAAAGTTCGACAGGGCTACGAGCAGTACTTC

size: -
J: TRBJ1-1
D: -
V: TRBV20-1
CDR3: CSARDRRGSTEAFF
DNA: TGCAGTGCTAGAGATCGTCGGGGTAGCACTGAAGCTTTCTTT

size: -
J: TRBJ1-5
D: -
V: TRBV6-1
CDR3: CASSGPGLNQPQHF
DNA: TGTGCCAGCAGTGGACCGGGCTTAAATCAGCCCCAGCATTTT